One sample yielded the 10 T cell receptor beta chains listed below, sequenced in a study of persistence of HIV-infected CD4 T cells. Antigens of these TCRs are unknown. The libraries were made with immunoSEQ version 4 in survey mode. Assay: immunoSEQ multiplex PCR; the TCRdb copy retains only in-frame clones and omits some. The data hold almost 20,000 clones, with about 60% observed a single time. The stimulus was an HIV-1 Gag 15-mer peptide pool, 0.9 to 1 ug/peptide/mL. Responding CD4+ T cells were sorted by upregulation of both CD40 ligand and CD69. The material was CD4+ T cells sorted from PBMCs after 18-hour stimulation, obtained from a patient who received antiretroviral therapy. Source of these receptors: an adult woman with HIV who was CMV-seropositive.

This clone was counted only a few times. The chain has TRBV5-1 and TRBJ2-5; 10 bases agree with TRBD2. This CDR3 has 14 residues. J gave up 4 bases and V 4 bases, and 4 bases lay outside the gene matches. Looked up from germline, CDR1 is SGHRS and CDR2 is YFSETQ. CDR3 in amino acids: CASSTGLARETQYF. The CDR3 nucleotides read TGCGCCAGCAGCACGGGACTAGCGCGAGAGACCCAGTACTTC.

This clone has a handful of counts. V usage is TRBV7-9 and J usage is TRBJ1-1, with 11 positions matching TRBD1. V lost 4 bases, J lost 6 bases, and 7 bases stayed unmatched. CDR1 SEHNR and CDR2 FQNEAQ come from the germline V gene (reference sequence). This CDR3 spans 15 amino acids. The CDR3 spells CASSSRGQGVAEAFF. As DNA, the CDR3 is TGTGCCAGCAGCTCAAGGGGACAGGGGGTGGCTGAAGCTTTCTTT.

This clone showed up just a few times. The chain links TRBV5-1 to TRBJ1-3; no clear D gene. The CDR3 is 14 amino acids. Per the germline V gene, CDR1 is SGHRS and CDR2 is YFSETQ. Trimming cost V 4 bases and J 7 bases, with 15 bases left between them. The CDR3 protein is CASSVRDGGNTIYF. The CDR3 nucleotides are TGCGCCAGCAGCGTCCGTGATGGCGGGAACACCATATATTTT.

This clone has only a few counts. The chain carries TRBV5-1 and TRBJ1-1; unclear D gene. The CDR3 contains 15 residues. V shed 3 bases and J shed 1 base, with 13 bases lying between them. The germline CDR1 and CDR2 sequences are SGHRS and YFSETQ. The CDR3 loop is CASSWSPGSNTEAFF. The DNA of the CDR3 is TGCGCCAGCAGCTGGAGCCCTGGGTCGAACACTGAAGCTTTCTTT.

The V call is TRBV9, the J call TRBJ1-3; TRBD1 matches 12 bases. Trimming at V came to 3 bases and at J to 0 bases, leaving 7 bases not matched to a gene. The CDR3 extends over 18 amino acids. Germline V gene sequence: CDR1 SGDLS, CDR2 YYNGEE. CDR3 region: CASSAGDRGLNSGNTIYF. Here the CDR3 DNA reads TGTGCCAGCAGCGCTGGGGACAGGGGGCTTAACTCTGGAAACACCATATATTTT.

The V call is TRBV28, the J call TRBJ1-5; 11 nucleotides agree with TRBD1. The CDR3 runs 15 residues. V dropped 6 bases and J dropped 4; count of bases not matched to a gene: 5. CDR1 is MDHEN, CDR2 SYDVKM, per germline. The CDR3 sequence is CASRQGQGANQPQHF. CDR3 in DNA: TGTGCCAGCAGGCAAGGACAGGGGGCTAATCAGCCCCAGCATTTT.

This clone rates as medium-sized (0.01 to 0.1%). The DNA of the CDR3 is TGTGCCAGCAGCTATATCAGAGCATATGGCTACACCTTC. It is translated as CASSYIRAYGYTF. The chain has TRBV3-1 (or the pseudogene TRBV3-2) and TRBJ1-2, with D unclear. Germline CDR1 LGHDT, CDR2 YNNKEL (reference sequence). The CDR3 is 13 amino acids. Trimming took off 5 bases at V and 5 bases at J, with 12 bases between the two ends.

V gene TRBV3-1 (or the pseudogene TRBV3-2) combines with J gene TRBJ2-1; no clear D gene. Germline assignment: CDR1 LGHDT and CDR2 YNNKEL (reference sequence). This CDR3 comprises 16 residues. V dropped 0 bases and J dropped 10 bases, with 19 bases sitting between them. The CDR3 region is CASSQDSLTPLEEQFF. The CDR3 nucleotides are TGTGCCAGCAGCCAAGATTCCTTGACTCCTCTGGAGGAGCAGTTCTTC.

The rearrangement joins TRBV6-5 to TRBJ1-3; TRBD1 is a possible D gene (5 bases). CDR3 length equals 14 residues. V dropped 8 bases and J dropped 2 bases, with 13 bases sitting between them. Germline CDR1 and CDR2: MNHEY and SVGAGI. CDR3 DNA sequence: TGTGCCAGCCTTTCCGGGGGGGCTGGAAACACCATATATTTT. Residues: CASLSGGAGNTIYF.

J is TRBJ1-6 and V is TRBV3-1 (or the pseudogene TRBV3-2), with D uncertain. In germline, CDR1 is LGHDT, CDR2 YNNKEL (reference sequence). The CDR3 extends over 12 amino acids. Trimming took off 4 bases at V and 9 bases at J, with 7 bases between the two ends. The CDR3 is CASSRGVSPLHF. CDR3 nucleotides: TGTGCCAGCAGCCGAGGAGTTTCACCCCTCCACTTT.